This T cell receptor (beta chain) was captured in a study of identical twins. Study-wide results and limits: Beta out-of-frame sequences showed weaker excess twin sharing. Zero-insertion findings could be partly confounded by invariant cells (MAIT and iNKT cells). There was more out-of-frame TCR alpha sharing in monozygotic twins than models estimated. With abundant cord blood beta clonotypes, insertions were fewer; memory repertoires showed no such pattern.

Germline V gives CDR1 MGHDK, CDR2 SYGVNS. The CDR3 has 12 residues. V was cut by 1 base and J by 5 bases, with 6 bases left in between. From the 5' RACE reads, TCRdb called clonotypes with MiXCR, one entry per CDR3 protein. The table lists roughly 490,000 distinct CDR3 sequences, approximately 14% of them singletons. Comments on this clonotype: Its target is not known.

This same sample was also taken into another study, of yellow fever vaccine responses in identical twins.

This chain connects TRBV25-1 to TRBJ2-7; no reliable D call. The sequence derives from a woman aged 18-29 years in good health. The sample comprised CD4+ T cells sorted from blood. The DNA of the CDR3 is TGTGCCAGCAGTGAATTAAGGAACGAGCAGTACTTC. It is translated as CASSELRNEQYF.